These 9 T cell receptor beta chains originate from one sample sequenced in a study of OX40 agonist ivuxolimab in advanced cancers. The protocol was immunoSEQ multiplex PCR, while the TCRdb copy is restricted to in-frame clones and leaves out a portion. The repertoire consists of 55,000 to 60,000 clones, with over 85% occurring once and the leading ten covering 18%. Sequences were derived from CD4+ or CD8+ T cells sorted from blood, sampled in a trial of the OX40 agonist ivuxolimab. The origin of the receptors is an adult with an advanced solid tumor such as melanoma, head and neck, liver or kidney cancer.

The DNA of the CDR3 is TGCAGCTTACTAGTTGGGACCCGCCATGAGCAGTTCTTC. This sequence encodes CSLLVGTRHEQFF. The rearrangement uses TRBV29-1 and TRBJ2-1; perhaps D is TRBD1 or TRBD2 (5 bases each). Germline V CDR1 and CDR2: SQVTM, ANQGSEA. Trimming left V 8 bases short and J 8 bases short, with 19 bases between. This CDR3 has 13 residues.

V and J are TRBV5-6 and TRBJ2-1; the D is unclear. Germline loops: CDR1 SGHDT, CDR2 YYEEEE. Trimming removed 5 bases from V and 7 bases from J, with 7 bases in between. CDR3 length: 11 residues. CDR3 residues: CASRERNEQFF. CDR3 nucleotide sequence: TGTGCCAGCAGAGAAAGGAATGAGCAGTTCTTC.

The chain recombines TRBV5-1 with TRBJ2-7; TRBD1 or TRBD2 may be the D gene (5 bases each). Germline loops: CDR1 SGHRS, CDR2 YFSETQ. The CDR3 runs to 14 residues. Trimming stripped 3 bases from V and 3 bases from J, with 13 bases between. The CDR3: CASSSRDGDYEQYF. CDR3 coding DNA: TGCGCCAGCAGCTCCCGGGACGGTGACTACGAGCAGTACTTC.

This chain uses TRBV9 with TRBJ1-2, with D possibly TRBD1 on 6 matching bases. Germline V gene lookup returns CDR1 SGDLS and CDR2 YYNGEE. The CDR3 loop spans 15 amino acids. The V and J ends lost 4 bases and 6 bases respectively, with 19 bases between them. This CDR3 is CASSPETGILNGYTF. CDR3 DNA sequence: TGTGCCAGCAGCCCGGAGACAGGAATCCTTAATGGCTACACCTTC.

CDR3 sequence (DNA): TGTGCCAGCAGTGAGGTCAAGCGGGAGTCGGTAAATGAGCAGTTCTTC. Protein sequence: CASSEVKRESVNEQFF. This chain uses TRBV6-1 with TRBJ2-1; TRBD2 agrees at 8 bases. V shed 3 bases and J 7 bases; nucleotides not matched to a gene: 11. Germline assignment: CDR1 MNHNS and CDR2 SASEGT. The CDR3 is 16 residues long.

This CDR3 is CAWSVVWRNNEQFF. The CDR3 nucleotides read TGTGCCTGGAGTGTAGTATGGCGGAACAATGAGCAGTTCTTC. J is TRBJ2-1 and V is TRBV30; D gene unclear. This CDR3 is built from 14 residues. V dropped 0 bases and J dropped 5 bases, with 11 bases sitting between them. Germline V CDR1 and CDR2: GTSNPN, SVGIG (reference sequence). The full variable domain, its missing parts supplied by reference TRBV30 and TRBJ2-1, is SQTIHQWPATLVQPVGSPLSLECTVEGTSNPNLYWYRQAAGRGLQLLFYSVGIGQISSEVPQNLSASRPQDRQFILSSKKLLLSDSGFYLCAWSVVWRNNEQFFGPGTRLTVL.

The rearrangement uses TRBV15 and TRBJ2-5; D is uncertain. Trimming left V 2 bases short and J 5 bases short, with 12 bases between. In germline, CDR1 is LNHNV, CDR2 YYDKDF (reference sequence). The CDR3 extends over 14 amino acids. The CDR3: CATSRSRTEETQYF. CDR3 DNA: TGTGCCACCAGCAGATCCAGGACGGAGGAGACCCAGTACTTC.

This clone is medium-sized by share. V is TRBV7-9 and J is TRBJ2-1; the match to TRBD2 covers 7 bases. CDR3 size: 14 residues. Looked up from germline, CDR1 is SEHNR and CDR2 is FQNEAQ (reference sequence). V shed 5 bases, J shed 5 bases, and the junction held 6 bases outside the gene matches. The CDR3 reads CASSSSSGDNEQFF. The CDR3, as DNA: TGTGCCAGCAGCAGTTCCAGCGGGGACAATGAGCAGTTCTTC.

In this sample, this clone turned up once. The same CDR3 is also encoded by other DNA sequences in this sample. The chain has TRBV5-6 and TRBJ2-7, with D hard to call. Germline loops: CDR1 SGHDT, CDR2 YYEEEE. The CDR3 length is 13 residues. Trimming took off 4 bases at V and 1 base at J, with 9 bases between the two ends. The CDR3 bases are TGTGCCAGCAGCCGAGCGAGTTCCTACGAGCAGTACTTC. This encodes CASSRASSYEQYF.